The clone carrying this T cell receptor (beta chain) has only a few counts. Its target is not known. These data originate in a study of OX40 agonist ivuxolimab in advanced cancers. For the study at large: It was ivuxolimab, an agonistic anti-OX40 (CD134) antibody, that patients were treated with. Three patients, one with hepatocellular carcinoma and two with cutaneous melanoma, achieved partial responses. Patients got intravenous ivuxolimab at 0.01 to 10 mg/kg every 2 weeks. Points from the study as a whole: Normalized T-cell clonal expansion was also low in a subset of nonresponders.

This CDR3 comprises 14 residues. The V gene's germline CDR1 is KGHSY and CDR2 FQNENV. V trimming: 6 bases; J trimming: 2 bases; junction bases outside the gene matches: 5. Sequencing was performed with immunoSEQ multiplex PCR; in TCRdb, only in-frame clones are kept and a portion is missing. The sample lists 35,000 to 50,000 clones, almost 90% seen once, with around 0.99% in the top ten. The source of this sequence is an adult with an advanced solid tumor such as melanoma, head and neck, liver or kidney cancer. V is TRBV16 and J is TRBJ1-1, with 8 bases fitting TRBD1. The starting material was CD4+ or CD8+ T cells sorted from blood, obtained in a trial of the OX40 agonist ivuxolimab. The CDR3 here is CASRLDRGNTEAFF. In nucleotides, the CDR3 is TGTGCCAGCAGACTCGACAGGGGTAACACTGAAGCTTTCTTT.